These T cell receptor beta chains were read from a single sample in a study of immune heterogeneity within non-small cell lung tumors. Each CDR3 protein gets one entry after TCRdb re-called the multiplex PCR reads with MiXCR. The data contain under 7,500 distinct CDR3 sequences, roughly a fifth of them seen just once; the ten biggest clones take up about 16%. The specimen was lung tumor tissue. These receptors came from a man in his sixties with non-small cell lung cancer. Each CDR3 is given without its conserved first and last residue. Fields, in order: CDR3 protein, J gene, V gene.

CDR3 protein: ASSRGAWGAGVAYEQY; J gene: TRBJ2-7; V gene: TRBV3-1
CDR3 protein: ASSPRWVGRIGAWETQY; J gene: TRBJ2-5; V gene: TRBV27
CDR3 protein: ASSIDRLSSYEQY; J gene: TRBJ2-7; V gene: TRBV19
CDR3 protein: ASSLSHEQY; J gene: TRBJ2-7; V gene: TRBV5-1
CDR3 protein: ASSLDGRAGTDTQY; J gene: TRBJ2-3; V gene: TRBV5-1
CDR3 protein: ASSLRGIGTGELF; J gene: TRBJ2-2; V gene: TRBV28
CDR3 protein: ATYPPGIAEAF; J gene: TRBJ1-1; V gene: TRBV6-1
CDR3 protein: ASSDLRSSGNTIY; J gene: TRBJ1-3; V gene: TRBV27
CDR3 protein: ASNPLGSYEQY; J gene: TRBJ2-7; V gene: TRBV27
CDR3 protein: ASSRYGGRVAF; J gene: TRBJ1-1; V gene: TRBV6-1
CDR3 protein: SARDLGAASGGYN; J gene: TRBJ1-2; V gene: TRBV20-1
CDR3 protein: ASSISGRAVTQETQY; J gene: TRBJ2-5; V gene: TRBV7-3
CDR3 protein: ASSLASRRAWNEKF; J gene: TRBJ2-1; V gene: TRBV27
CDR3 protein: ASSQARGSLETQY; J gene: TRBJ2-5; V gene: TRBV3-1
CDR3 protein: ASRQQGSTDTQY; J gene: TRBJ2-3; V gene: TRBV25-1
CDR3 protein: ASSPQQGRSEAF; J gene: TRBJ1-1; V gene: TRBV18
CDR3 protein: SVLGLHSNQPQH; J gene: TRBJ1-5; V gene: TRBV20-1
CDR3 protein: SARQDRNYEQY; J gene: TRBJ2-7; V gene: TRBV20-1
CDR3 protein: ASSLQGWTEAF; J gene: TRBJ1-1; V gene: TRBV5-1
CDR3 protein: SARAPSGRAHEQY; J gene: TRBJ2-7; V gene: TRBV20-1
CDR3 protein: ASSPAGGSGANVLT; J gene: TRBJ2-6; V gene: TRBV7-3
CDR3 protein: ASSLERTEAF; J gene: TRBJ1-1; V gene: TRBV7-9
CDR3 protein: ASSLFGGSSTDTQY; J gene: TRBJ2-3; V gene: TRBV13
CDR3 protein: ASRIQGGNNQPQH; J gene: TRBJ1-5; V gene: TRBV27
CDR3 protein: ASSIDLGTRRNSNQPQH; J gene: TRBJ1-5; V gene: TRBV19
CDR3 protein: ASSQGPRLWSSGVNTGELF; J gene: TRBJ2-2; V gene: TRBV4-1
CDR3 protein: ASSYFPGQEVDHPQH; J gene: TRBJ1-5; V gene: TRBV6-5
CDR3 protein: ASSPTRGLAGVSPTDTQY; J gene: TRBJ2-3; V gene: TRBV4-1
CDR3 protein: ASSPSRAGPYNEQF; J gene: TRBJ2-1; V gene: TRBV5-1
CDR3 protein: SSISGNEQF; J gene: TRBJ2-1; V gene: TRBV29-1
CDR3 protein: ASSASRGSPLH; J gene: TRBJ1-6; V gene: TRBV10-1
CDR3 protein: VSSEVSDTHY; J gene: TRBJ2-3; V gene: TRBV10-2
CDR3 protein: ASKIQGGHQPQH; J gene: TRBJ1-5; V gene: TRBV6-1
CDR3 protein: ASSVRGAAYGYT; J gene: TRBJ1-2; V gene: TRBV9
CDR3 protein: ASSGGDYSTDTQY; J gene: TRBJ2-3; V gene: TRBV5-5
CDR3 protein: ASSPPGQIYNEQF; J gene: TRBJ2-1; V gene: TRBV5-1